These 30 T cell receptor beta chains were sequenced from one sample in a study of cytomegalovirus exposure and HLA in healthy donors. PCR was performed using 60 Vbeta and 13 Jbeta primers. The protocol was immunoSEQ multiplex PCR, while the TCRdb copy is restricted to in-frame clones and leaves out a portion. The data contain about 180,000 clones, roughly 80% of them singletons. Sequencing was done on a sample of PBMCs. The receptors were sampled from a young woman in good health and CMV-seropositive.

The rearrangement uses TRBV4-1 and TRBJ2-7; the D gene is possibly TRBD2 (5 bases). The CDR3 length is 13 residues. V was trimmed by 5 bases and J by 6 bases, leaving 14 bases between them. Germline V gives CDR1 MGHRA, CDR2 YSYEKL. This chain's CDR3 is CASSLVIAPEQYF. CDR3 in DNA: TGCGCCAGCAGCTTAGTAATAGCGCCCGAGCAGTACTTC.

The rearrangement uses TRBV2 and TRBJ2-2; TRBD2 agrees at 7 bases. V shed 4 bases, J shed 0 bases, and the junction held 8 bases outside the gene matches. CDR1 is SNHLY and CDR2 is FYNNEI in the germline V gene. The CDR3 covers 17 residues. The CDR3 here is CASSVPASGPNTGELFF. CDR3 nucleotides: TGTGCCAGCAGTGTGCCGGCTAGCGGACCGAACACCGGGGAGCTGTTTTTT. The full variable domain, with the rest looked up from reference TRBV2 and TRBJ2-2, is EPEVTQTPSHQVTQMGQEVILRCVPISNHLYFYWYRQILGQKVEFLVSFYNNEISEKSEIFDDQFSVERPDGSNFTLKIRSTKLEDSAMYFCASSVPASGPNTGELFFGEGSRLTVL.

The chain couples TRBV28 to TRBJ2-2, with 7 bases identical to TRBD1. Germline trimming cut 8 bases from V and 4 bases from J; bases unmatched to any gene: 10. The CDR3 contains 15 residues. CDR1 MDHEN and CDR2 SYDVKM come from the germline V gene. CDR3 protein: CASSAEGGGTGELFF. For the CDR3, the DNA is TGTGCCAGCTCCGCTGAAGGGGGCGGCACCGGGGAGCTGTTTTTT.

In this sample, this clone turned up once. DNA of the CDR3: TGTGCCAGCAGTGAACGGTCAGATCGGGGTCAGCCCCAGCATTTT. It yields the protein CASSERSDRGQPQHF. This rearrangement joins TRBV2 to TRBJ1-5; no clear D. Germline V gene data show CDR1 as SNHLY and CDR2 as FYNNEI. Deletions cut 2 bases from V and 6 bases from J, with 14 bases between. The CDR3 contains 15 residues.

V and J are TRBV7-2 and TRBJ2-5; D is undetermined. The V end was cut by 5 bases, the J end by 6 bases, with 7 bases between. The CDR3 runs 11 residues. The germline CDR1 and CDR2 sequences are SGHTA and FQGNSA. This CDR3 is CASSRAQTQYF. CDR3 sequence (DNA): TGTGCCAGCAGCAGAGCACAGACCCAGTACTTC.

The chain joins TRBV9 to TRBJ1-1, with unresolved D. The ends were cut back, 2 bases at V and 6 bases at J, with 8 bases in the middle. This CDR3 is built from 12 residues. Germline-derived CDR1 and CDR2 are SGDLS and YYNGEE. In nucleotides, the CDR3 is TGTGCCAGCAGCGTCCAGCAGGCTGAAGCTTTCTTT. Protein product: CASSVQQAEAFF.

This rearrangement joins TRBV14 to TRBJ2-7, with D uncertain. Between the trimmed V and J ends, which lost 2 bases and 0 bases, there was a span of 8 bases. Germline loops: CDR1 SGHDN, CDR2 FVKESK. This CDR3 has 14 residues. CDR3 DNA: TGTGCCAGCAGCCAACGCCAGAACTCCTACGAGCAGTACTTC. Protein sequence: CASSQRQNSYEQYF. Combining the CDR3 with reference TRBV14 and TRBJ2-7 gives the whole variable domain EAGVTQFPSHSVIEKGQTVTLRCDPISGHDNLYWYRRVMGKEIKFLLHFVKESKQDESGMPNNRFLAERTGGTYSTLKVQPAELEDSGVYFCASSQRQNSYEQYFGPGTRLTVT.

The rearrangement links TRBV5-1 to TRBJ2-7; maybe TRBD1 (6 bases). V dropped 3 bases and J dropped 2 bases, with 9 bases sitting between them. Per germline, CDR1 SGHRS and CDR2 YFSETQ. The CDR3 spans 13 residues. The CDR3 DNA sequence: TGCGCCAGCAGCTCGGACAGTACCTACGAGCAGTACTTC. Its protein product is CASSSDSTYEQYF.

In DNA, the CDR3 is TGTGCCAGCAGGGGGGGGGAGGTGACTGAAGCTTTCTTT. This codes for CASRGGEVTEAFF. This chain uses TRBV27 with TRBJ1-1; a weak D match, TRBD1 (5 bases). CDR3 length: 13 residues. Deletions cut 6 bases from V and 5 bases from J, with 13 bases between. Germline V gene lookup returns CDR1 MNHEY and CDR2 SMNVEV (reference sequence).

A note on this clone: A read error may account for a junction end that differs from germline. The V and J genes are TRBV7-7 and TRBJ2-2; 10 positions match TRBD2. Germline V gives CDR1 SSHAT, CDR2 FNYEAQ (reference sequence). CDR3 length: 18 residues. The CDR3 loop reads CASSLFPSGGMNTGELFF. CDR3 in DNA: TGTGCTAGCAGCTTATTTCCTAGCGGGGGAATGAACACCGGGGAGCTGTTTTTT.

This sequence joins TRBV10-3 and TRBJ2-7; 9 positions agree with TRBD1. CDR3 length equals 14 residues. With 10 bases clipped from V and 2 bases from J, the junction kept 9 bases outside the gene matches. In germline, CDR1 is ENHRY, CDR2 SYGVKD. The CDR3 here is CASQTGTGTYEQYF. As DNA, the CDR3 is TGTGCCAGCCAGACCGGGACAGGGACCTACGAGCAGTACTTC.

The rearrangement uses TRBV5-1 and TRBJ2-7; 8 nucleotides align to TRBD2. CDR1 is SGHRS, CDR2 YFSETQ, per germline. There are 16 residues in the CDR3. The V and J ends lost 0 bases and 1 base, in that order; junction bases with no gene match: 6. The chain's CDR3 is CASSLASGGPSYEQYF. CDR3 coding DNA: TGCGCCAGCAGCTTGGCCAGCGGGGGCCCATCCTACGAGCAGTACTTC. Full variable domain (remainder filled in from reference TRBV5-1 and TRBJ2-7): KAGVTQTPRYLIKTRGQQVTLSCSPISGHRSVSWYQQTPGQGLQFLFEYFSETQRNKGNFPGRFSGRQFSNSRSEMNVSTLELGDSALYLCASSLASGGPSYEQYFGPGTRLTVT.

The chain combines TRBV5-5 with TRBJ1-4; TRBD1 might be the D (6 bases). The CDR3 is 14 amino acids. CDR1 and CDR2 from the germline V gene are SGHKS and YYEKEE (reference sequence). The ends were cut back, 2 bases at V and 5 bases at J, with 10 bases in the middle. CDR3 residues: CASSLGQINEKLFF. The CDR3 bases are TGTGCCAGCAGCTTAGGACAGATCAATGAAAAACTGTTTTTT.

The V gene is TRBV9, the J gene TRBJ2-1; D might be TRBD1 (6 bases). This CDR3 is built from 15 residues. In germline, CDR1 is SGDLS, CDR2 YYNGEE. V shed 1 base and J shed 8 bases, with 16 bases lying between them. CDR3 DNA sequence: TGTGCCAGCAGCGTAAACGACGTTGGGGGCCATGAGCAGTTCTTC. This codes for CASSVNDVGGHEQFF.

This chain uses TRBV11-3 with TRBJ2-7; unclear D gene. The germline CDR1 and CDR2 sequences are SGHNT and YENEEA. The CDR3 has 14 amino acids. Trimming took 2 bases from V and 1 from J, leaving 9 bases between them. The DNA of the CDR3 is TGTGCCAGCAGCTTATATGGCAGTTCCTACGAGCAGTACTTC. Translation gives CASSLYGSSYEQYF.

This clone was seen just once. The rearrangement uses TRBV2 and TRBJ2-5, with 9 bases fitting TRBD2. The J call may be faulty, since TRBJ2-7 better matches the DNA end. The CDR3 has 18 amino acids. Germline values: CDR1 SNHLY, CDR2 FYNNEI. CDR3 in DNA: TGTGCCAGCATTACGGGACCTAGCGGGGCCGGGGTCCGTAACGAGCAGTACTTC. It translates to CASITGPSGAGVRNEQYF.

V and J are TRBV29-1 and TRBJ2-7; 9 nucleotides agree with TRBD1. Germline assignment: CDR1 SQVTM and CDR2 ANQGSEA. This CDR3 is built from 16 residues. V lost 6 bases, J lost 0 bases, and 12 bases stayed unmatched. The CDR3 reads CSVAGTGNRFSYEQYF. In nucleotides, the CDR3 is TGCAGCGTCGCAGGGACAGGGAATCGGTTCTCCTACGAGCAGTACTTC.

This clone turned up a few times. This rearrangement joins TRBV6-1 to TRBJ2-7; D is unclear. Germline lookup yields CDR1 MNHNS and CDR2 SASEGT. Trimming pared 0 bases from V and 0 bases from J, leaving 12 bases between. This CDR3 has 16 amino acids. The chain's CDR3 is CASSEALLASSYEQYF. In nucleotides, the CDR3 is TGTGCCAGCAGTGAAGCGCTTCTGGCAAGCTCCTACGAGCAGTACTTC.

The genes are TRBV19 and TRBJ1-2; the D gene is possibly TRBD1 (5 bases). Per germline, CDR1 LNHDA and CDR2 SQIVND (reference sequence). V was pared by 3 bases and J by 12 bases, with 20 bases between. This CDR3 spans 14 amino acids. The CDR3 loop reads CASSIRRGGSAHTF. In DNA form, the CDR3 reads TGTGCCAGTAGTATCCGTCGCGGGGGATCGGCCCACACCTTC.

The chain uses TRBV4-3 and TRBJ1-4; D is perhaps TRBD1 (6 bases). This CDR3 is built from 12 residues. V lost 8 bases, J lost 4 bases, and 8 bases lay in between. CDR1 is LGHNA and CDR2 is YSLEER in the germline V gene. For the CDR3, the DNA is TGCGCCAGCCGCAGGGGTAATGAAAAACTGTTTTTT. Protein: CASRRGNEKLFF.

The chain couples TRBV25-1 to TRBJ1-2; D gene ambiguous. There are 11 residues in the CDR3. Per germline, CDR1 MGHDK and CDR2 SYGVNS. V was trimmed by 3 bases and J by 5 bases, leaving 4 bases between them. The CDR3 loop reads CASSDLYGYTF. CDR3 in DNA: TGTGCCAGCAGTGACCTATATGGCTACACCTTC.

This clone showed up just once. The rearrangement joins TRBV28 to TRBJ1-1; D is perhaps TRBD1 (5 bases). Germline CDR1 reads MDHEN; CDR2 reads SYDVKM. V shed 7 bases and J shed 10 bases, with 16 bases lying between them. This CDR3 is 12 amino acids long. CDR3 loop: CASKPGRGGAFF. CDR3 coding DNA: TGTGCCAGCAAACCAGGCCGCGGGGGAGCTTTCTTT.

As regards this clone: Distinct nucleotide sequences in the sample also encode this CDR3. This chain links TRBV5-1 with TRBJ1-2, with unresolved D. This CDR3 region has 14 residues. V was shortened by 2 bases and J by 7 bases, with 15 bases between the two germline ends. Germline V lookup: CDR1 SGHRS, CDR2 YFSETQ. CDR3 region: CASSLGWRVGGYTF. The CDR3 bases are TGCGCCAGCAGCTTAGGGTGGAGGGTCGGTGGCTACACCTTC. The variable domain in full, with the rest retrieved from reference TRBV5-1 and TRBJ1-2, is KAGVTQTPRYLIKTRGQQVTLSCSPISGHRSVSWYQQTPGQGLQFLFEYFSETQRNKGNFPGRFSGRQFSNSRSEMNVSTLELGDSALYLCASSLGWRVGGYTFGSGTRLTVV.

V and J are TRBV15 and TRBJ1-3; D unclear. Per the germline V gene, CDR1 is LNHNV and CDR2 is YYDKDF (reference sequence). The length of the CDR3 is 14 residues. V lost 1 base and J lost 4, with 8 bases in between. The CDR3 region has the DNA TGTGCCACCAGCAGAGGAGGGTCCGGAAACACCATATATTTT. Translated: CATSRGGSGNTIYF.

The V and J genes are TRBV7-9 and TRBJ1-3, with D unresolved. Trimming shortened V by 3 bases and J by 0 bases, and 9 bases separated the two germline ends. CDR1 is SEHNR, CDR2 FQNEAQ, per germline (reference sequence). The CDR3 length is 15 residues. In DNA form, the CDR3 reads TGTGCCAGCAGCTTTTTGGAGGGCTCTGGAAACACCATATATTTT. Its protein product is CASSFLEGSGNTIYF.

The CDR3 spells CASSPLGGTETQYF. The DNA for the CDR3 is TGTGCCAGCAGCCCCCTTGGGGGGACAGAGACCCAGTACTTC. V gene TRBV11-2 combines with J gene TRBJ2-5; D perhaps matches TRBD2 (6 bases). Looked up from germline, CDR1 is SGHAT and CDR2 is FQNNGV. The CDR3 loop spans 14 amino acids. V shed 5 bases and J shed 4 bases, with 14 bases lying between them.

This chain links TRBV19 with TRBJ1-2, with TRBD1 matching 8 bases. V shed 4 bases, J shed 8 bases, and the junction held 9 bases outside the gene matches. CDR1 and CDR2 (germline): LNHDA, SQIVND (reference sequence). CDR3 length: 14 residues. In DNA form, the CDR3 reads TGTGCCAGTAGTACTGGACAGGGAGCGGGGGGCTACACCTTC. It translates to CASSTGQGAGGYTF.

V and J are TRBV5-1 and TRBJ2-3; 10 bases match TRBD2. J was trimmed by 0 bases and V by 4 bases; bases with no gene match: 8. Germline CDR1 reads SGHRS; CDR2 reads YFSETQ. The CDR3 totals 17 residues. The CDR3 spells CASSPGAGGPSTDTQYF. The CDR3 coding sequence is TGCGCCAGCAGCCCAGGAGCGGGGGGGCCAAGCACAGATACGCAGTATTTT. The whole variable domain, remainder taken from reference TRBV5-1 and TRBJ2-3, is KAGVTQTPRYLIKTRGQQVTLSCSPISGHRSVSWYQQTPGQGLQFLFEYFSETQRNKGNFPGRFSGRQFSNSRSEMNVSTLELGDSALYLCASSPGAGGPSTDTQYFGPGTRLTVL.

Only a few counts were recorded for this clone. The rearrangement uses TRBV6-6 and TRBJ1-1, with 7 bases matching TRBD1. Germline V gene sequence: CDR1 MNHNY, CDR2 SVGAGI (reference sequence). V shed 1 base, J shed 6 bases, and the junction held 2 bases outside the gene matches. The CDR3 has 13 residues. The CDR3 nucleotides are TGTGCCAGCAGTTACTACGGGACAGCTGAAGCTTTCTTT. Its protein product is CASSYYGTAEAFF.

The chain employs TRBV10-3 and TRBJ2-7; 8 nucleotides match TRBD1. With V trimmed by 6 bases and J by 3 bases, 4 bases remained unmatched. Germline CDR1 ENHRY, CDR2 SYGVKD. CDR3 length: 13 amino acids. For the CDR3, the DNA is TGTGCCATCAGGGGACAGGAGAACTACGAGCAGTACTTC. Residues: CAIRGQENYEQYF.